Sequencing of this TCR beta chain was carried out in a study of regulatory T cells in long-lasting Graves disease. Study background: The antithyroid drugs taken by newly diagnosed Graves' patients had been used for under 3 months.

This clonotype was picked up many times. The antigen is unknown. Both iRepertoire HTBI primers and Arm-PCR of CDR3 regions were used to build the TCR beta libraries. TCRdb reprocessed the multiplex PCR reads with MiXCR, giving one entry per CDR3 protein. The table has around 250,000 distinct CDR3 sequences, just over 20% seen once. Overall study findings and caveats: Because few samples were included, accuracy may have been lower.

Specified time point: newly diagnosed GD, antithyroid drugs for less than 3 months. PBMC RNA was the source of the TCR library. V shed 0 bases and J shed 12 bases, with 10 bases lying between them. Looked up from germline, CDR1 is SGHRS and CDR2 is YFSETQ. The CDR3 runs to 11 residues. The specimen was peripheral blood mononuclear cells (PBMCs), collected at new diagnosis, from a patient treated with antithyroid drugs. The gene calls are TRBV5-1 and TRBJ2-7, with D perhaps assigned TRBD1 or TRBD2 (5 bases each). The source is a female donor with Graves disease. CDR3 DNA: TGCGCCAGCAGCTTGGGGGACCAACTGTACTTC. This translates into CASSLGDQLYF.